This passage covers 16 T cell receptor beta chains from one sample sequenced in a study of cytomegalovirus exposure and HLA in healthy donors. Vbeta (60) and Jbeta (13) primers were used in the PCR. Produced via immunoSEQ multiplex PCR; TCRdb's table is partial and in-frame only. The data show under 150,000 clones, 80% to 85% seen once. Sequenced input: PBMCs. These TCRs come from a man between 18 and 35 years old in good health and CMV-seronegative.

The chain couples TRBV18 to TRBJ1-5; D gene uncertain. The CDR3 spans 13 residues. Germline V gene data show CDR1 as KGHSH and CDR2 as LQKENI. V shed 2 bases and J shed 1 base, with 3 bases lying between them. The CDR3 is CASSPGSNQPQHF. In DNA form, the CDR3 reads TGTGCCAGCTCACCAGGCAGCAATCAGCCCCAGCATTTT.

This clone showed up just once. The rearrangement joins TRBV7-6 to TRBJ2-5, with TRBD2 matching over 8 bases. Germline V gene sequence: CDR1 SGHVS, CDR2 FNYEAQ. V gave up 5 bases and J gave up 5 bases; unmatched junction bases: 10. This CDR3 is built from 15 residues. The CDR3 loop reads CASSGSTSVAETQYF. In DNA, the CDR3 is TGTGCCAGCAGCGGATCGACTAGCGTAGCTGAGACCCAGTACTTC.

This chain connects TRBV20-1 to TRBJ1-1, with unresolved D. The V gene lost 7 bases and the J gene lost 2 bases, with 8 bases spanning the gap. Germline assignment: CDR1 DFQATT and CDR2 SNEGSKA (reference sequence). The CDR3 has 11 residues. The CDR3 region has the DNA TGCAGTGGAGAGGGCAACACTGAAGCTTTCTTT. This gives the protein CSGEGNTEAFF.

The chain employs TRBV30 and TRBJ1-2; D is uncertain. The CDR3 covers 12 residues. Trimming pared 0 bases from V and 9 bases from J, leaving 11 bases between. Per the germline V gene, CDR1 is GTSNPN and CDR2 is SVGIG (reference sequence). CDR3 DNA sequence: TGTGCCTGGAGTGTCAACGAGGGAAGCTACACCTTC. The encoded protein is CAWSVNEGSYTF.

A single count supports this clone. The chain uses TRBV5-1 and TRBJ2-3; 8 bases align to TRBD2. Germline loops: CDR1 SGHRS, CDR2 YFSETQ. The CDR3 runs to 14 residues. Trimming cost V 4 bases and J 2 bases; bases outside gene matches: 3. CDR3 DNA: TGCGCCAGCAGCCCGCGGGGGGTCACAGATACGCAGTATTTT. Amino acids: CASSPRGVTDTQYF.

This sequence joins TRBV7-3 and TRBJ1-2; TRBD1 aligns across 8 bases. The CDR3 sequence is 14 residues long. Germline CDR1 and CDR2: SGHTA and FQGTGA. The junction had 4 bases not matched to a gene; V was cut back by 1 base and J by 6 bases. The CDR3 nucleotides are TGTGCCAGCAGCTTAAAGCCGACAGGGGATGGCTACACCTTC. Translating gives CASSLKPTGDGYTF. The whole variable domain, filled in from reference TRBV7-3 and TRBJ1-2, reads GAGVSQTPSNKVTEKGKYVELRCDPISGHTALYWYRQSLGQGPEFLIYFQGTGAADDSGLPNDRFFAVRPEGSVSTLKIQRTERGDSAVYLCASSLKPTGDGYTFGSGTRLTVV.

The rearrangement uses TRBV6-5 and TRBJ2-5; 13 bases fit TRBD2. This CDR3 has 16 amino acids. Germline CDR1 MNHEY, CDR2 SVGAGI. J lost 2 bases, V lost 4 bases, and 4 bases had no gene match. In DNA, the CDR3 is TGTGCCAGCAGTTCCCCGGGACTAGCGGGACAAGAGACCCAGTACTTC. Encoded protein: CASSSPGLAGQETQYF.

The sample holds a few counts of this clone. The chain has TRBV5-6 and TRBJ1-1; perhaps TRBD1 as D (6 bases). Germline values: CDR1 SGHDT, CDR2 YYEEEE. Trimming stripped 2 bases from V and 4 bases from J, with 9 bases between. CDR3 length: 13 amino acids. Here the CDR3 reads CASSLTGSTEAFF. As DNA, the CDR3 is TGTGCCAGCAGCTTAACAGGGTCCACTGAAGCTTTCTTT. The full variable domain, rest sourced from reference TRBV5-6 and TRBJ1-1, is DAGVTQSPTHLIKTRGQQVTLRCSPKSGHDTVSWYQQALGQGPQFIFQYYEEEERQRGNFPDRFSGHQFPNYSSELNVNALLLGDSALYLCASSLTGSTEAFFGQGTRLTVV.

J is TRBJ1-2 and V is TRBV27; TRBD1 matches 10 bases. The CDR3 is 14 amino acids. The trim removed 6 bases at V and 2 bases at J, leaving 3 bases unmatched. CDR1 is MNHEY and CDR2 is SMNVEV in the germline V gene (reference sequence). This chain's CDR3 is CASRATGGNYGYTF. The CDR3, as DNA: TGTGCCAGCAGGGCGACAGGGGGCAACTATGGCTACACCTTC.

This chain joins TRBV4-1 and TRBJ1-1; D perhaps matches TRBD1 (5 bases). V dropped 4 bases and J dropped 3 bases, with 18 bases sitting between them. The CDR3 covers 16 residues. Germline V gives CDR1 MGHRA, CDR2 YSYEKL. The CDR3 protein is CASSLPLGGLDTEAFF. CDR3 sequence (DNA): TGCGCCAGCAGCCTCCCGTTGGGGGGTTTGGACACTGAAGCTTTCTTT.

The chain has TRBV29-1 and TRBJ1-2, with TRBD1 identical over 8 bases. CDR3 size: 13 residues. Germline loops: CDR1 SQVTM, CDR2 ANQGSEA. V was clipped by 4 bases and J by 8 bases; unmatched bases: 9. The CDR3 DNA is TGCAGCGTTGGGAGCGGGCAGGGGGCGGGCTACACCTTC. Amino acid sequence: CSVGSGQGAGYTF.

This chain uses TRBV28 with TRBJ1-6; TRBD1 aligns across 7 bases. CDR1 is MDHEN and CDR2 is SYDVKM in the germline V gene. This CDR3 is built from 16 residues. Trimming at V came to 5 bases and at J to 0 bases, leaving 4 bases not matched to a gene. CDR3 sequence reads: CASSPRDSSYNSPLHF. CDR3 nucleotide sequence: TGTGCCAGCAGTCCCCGGGACAGCTCCTATAATTCACCCCTCCACTTT.

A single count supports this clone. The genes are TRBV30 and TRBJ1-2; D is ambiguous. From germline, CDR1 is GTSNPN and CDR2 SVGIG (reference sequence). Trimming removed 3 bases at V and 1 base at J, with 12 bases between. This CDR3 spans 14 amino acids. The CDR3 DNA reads TGTGCCTGGAGGTCCAGGCCAAGTAACTATGGCTACACCTTC. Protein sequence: CAWRSRPSNYGYTF.

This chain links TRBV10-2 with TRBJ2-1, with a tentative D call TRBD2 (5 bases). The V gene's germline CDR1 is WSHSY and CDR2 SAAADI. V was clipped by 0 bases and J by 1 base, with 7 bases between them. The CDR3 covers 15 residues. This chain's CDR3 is CASSESSGSYNEQFF. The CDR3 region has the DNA TGCGCCAGCAGTGAGTCGAGCGGATCCTACAATGAGCAGTTCTTC.

The CDR3 sequence is CASSVASGVNTGELFF. The CDR3 DNA sequence: TGTGCCAGCAGCGTAGCCAGCGGGGTAAACACCGGGGAGCTGTTTTTT. The J gene is TRBJ2-2, the V gene TRBV9, with 7 bases matching TRBD2. V shed 0 bases and J 2 bases; nucleotides not matched to a gene: 4. The CDR3 loop spans 16 amino acids. Per germline, CDR1 SGDLS and CDR2 YYNGEE.

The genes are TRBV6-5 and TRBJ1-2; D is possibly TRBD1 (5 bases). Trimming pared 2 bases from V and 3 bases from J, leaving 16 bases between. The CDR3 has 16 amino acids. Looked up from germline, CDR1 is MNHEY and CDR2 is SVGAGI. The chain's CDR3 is CASSYPSVDSYYGYTF. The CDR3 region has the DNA TGTGCCAGCAGTTACCCCAGTGTTGACAGCTACTATGGCTACACCTTC.